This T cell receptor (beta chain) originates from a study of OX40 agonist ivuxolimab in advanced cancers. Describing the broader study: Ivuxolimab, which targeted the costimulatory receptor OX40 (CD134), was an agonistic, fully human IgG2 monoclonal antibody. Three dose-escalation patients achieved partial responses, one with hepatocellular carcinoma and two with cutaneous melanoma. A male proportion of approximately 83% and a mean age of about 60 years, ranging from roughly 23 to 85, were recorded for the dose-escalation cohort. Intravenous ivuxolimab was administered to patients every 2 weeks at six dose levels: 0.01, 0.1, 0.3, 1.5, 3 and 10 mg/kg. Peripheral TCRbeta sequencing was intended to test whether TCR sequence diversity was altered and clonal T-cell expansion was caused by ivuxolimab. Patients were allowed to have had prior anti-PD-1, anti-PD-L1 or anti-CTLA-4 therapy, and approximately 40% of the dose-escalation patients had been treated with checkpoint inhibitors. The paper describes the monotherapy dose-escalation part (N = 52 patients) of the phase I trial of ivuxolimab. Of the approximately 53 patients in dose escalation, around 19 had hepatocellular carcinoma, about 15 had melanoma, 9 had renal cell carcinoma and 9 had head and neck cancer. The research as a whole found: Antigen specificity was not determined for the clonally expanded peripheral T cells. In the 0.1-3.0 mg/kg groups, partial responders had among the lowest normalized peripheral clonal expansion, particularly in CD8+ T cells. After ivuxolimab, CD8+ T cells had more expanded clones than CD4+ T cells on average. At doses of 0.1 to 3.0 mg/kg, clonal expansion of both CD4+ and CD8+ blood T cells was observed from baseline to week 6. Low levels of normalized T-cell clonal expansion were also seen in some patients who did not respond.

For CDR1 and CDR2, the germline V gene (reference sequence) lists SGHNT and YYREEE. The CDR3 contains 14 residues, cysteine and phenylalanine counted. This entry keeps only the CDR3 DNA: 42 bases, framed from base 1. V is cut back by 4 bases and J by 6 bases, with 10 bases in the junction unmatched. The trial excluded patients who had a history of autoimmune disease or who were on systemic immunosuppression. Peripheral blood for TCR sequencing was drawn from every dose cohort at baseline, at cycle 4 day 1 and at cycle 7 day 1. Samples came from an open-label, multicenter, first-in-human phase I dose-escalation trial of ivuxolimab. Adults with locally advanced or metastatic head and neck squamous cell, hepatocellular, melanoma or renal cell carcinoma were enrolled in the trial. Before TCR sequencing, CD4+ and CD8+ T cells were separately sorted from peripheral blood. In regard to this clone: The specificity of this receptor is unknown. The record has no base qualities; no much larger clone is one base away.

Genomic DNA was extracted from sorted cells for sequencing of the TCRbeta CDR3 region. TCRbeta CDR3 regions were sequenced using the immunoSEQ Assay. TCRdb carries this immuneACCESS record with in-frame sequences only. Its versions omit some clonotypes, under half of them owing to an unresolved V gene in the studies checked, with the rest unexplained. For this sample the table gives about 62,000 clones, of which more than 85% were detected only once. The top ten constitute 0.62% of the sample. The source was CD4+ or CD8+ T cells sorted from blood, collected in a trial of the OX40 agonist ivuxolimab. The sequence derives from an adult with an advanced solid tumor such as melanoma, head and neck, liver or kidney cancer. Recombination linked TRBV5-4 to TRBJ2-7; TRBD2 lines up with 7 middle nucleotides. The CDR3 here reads CASSGDWEGSEQYF. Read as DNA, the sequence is TGTGCCAGCAGCGGCGACTGGGAGGGGAGCGAGCAGTACTTC.